This passage covers 3 T cell receptor beta chains from one sample sequenced in a study of PD-L1 blockade in urothelial cancer. The time point was: pretreatment peripheral blood. Measured with immunoSEQ multiplex PCR; TCRdb has only the in-frame clones, and not every one. Of roughly 63,000 clones in the sample, 80% to 85% are singletons; the top ten hold about 2.9%. This material consisted of PBMCs, taken around atezolizumab (anti-PD-L1) treatment. These receptors were taken from a man in his 70s with urothelial cancer.

V gene TRBV7-9 combines with J gene TRBJ2-3, with D perhaps matching TRBD2 (5 bases). The CDR3 spans 14 residues. CDR1 is SEHNR, CDR2 FQNEAQ, per germline (reference sequence). V dropped 2 bases and J dropped 2 bases, with 8 bases sitting between them. The CDR3: CASSLRGITDTQYF. The CDR3 DNA reads TGTGCCAGCAGCTTACGAGGGATCACAGATACGCAGTATTTT.

V gene TRBV19 combines with J gene TRBJ1-5; D gene unclear. CDR3 length: 17 amino acids. V lost 5 bases, J lost 2 bases, and 19 bases lay in between. Germline V CDR1 and CDR2: LNHDA, SQIVND (reference sequence). CDR3 sequence (DNA): TGTGCCAGTAGTCCCGCCGGGTCGGGTACTCGCAATCAGCCCCAGCATTTT. As protein: CASSPAGSGTRNQPQHF.

This clone was detected a few times. The rearrangement joins TRBV10-1 to TRBJ2-3; the match to TRBD2 covers 10 bases. Germline-derived CDR1 and CDR2 are WNHNN and SYGVQD (reference sequence). The length of the CDR3 is 16 residues. V lost 6 bases, J lost 2 bases, and 8 bases stayed unmatched. CDR3 sequence: CASRSTSGRDTDTQYF. DNA for the CDR3: TGCGCCAGCAGATCTACAAGCGGGAGGGACACAGATACGCAGTATTTT.